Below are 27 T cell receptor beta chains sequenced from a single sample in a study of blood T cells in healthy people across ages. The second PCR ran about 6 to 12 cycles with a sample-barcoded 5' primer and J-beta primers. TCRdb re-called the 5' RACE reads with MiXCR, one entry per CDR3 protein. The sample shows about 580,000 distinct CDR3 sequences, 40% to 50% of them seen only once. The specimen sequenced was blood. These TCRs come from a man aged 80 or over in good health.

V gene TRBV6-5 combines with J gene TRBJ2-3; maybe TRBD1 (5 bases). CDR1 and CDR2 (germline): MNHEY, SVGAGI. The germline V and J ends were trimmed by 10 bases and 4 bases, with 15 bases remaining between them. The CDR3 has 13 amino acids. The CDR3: CATTEAGADTQYF. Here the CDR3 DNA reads TGTGCCACGACAGAGGCTGGGGCAGATACGCAGTATTTT.

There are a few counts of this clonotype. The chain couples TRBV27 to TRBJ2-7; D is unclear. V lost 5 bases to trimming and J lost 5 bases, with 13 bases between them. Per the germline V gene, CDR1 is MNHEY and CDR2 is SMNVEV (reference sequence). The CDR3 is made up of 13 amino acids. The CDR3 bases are TGTGCCAGCAGTCCGACACCTCGGCACGAGCAGTACTTC. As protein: CASSPTPRHEQYF.

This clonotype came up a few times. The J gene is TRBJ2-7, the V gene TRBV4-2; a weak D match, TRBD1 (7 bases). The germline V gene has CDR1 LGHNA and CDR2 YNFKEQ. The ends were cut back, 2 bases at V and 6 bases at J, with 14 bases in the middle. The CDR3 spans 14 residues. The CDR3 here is CASSQRGTVPEQYF. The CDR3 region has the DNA TGTGCCAGCAGCCAACGCGGGACAGTACCCGAGCAGTACTTC.

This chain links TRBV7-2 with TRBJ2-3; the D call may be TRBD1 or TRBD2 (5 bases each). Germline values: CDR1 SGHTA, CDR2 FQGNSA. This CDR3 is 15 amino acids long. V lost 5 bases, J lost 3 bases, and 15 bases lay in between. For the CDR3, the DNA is TGTGCCAGCAGCCAACCGAGGGGCTGGACAGATACGCAGTATTTT. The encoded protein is CASSQPRGWTDTQYF.

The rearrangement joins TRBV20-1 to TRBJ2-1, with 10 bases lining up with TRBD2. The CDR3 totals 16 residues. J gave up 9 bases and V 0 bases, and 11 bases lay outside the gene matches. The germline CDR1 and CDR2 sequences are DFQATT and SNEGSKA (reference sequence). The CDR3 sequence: CSARDPKSGGEGEQFF. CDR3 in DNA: TGCAGTGCTAGAGATCCGAAAAGCGGGGGGGAGGGTGAGCAGTTCTTC.

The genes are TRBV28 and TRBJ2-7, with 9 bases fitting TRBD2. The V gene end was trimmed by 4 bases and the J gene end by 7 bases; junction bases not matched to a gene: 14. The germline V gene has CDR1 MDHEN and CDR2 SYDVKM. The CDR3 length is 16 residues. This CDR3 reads CASSSAGREGLKEQYF. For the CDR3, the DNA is TGTGCCAGCAGTTCCGCCGGGCGGGAGGGCCTTAAGGAGCAGTACTTC.

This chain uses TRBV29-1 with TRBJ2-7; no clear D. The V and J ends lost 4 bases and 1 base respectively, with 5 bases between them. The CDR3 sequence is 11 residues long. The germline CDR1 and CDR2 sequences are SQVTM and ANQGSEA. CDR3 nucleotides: TGCAGCGTTGCACGATCCTACGAGCAGTACTTC. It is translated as CSVARSYEQYF.

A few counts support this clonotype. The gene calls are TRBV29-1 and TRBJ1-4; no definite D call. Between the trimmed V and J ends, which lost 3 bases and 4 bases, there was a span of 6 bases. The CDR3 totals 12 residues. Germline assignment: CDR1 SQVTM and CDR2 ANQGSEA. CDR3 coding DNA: TGCAGCGTTGAGGAAAATAATGAAAAACTGTTTTTT. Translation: CSVEENNEKLFF. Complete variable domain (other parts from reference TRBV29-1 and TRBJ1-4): SAVISQKPSRDICQRGTSLTIQCQVDSQVTMMFWYRQQPGQSLTLIATANQGSEATYESGFVIDKFPISRPNLTFSTLTVSNMSPEDSSIYLCSVEENNEKLFFGSGTQLSVL.

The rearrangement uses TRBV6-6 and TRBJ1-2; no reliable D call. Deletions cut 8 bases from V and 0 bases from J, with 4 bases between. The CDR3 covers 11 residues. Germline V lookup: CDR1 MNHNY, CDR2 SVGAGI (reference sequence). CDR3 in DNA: TGTGCCAGCGGGGCTAACTATGGCTACACCTTC. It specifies CASGANYGYTF.

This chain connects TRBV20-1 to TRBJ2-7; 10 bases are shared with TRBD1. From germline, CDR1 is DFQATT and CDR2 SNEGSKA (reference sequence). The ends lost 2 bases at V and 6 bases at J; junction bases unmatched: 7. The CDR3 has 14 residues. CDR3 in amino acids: CSARTGTGAGEQYF. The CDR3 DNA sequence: TGCAGTGCTAGAACCGGGACAGGGGCCGGCGAGCAGTACTTC.

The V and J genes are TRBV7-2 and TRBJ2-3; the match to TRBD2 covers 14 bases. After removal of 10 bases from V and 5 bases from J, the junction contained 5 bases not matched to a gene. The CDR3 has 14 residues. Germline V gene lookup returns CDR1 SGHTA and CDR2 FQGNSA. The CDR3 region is CATQGLAGVDTQYF. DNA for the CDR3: TGTGCCACCCAGGGACTAGCGGGAGTAGATACGCAGTATTTT.

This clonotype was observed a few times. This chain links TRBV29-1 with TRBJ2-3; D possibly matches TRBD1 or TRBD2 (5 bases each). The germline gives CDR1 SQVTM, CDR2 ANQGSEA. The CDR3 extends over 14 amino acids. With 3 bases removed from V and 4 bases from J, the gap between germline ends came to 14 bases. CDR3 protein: CSVDTVLGADTQYF. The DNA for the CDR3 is TGCAGCGTTGATACTGTCCTGGGGGCAGATACGCAGTATTTT.

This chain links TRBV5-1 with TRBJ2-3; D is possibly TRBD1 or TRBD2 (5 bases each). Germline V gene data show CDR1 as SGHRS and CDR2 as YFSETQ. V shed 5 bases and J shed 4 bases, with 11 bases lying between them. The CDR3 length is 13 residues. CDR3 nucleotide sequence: TGCGCCAGCAGACGGGACCCCGCAGATACGCAGTATTTT. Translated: CASRRDPADTQYF.

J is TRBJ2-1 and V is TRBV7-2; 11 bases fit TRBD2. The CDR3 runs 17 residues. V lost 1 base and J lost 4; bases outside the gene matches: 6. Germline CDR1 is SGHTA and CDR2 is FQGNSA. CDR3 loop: CASSLELTSGGYNEQFF. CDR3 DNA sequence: TGTGCCAGCAGCTTAGAATTAACTAGCGGGGGTTACAATGAGCAGTTCTTC.

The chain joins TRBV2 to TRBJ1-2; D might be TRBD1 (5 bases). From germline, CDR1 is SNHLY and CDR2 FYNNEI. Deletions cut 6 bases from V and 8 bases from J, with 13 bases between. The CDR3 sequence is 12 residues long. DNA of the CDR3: TGTGCCAGCAGGCCAGGGATAGGGGGCTACACCTTC. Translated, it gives CASRPGIGGYTF.

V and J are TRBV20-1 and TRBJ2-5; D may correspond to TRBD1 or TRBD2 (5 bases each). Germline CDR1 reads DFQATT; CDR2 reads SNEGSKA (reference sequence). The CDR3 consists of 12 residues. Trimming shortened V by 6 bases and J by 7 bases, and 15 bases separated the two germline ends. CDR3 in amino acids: CSASTLGVTQYF. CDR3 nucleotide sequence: TGCAGTGCCAGCACCCTGGGGGTGACCCAGTACTTC.

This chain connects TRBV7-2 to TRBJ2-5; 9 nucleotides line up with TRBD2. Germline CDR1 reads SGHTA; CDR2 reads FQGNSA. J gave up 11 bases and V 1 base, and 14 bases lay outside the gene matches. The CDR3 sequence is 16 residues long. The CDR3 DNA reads TGTGCCAGCAGCTTAGGACTAGCGGTATCCTACAATGAGCAGTACTTC. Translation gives CASSLGLAVSYNEQYF.

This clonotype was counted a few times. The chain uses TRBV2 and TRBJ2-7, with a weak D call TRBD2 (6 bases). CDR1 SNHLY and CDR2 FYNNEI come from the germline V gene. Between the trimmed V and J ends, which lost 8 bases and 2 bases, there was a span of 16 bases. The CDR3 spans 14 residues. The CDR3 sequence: CASVLSPGAYEQYF. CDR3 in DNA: TGTGCCAGCGTGCTGAGCCCGGGGGCCTACGAGCAGTACTTC.

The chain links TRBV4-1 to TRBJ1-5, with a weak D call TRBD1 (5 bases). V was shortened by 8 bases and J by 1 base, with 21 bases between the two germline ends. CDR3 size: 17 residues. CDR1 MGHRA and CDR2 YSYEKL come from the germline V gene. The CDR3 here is CASGPGWTQRSNQPQHF. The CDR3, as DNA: TGCGCCAGCGGACCAGGGTGGACACAGAGGAGCAATCAGCCCCAGCATTTT.

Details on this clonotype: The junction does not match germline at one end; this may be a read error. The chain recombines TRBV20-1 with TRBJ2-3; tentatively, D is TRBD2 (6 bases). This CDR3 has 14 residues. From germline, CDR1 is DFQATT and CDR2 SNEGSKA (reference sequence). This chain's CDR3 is CSARGSGNTDTQYF. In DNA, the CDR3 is TGCAGTGCAAGAGGTAGCGGTAACACAGATACGCAGTATTTT.

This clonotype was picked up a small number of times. CDR3 amino acids: CASSPSGRRKNEQFF. CDR3 DNA: TGTGCCAGCAGCCCGAGCGGGAGGAGGAAAAATGAGCAGTTCTTC. The chain employs TRBV14 and TRBJ2-1, with 9 bases that match TRBD2. Losses at the gene ends were 4 bases for V and 7 bases for J; bases not matched to a gene: 8. CDR1 SGHDN and CDR2 FVKESK come from the germline V gene. CDR3 size: 15 residues.

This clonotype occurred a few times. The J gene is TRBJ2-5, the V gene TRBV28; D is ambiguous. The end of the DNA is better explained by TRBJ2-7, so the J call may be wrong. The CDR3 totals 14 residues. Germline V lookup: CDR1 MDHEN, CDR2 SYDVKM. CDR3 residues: CASSLLQPPYEQYF. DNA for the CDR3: TGTGCCAGCAGTTTATTACAGCCCCCCTACGAGCAGTACTTC.

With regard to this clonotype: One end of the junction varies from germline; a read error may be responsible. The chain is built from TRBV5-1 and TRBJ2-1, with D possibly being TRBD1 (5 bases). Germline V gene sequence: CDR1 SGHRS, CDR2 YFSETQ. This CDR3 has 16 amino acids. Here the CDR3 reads CASSLGGDFSNNEQFF. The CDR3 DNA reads TGCGCCAGCAGCTTGGGGGGCGACTTCTCCAACAATGAGCAGTTCTTC.

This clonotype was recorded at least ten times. CDR3 amino acids: CASSSAETQYF. CDR3 in DNA: TGTGCCAGCAGTTCAGCGGAGACCCAGTACTTC. The chain is built from TRBV6-5 and TRBJ2-5; D ambiguous. The CDR3 contains 11 residues. Germline assignment: CDR1 MNHEY and CDR2 SVGAGI. The V end was cut by 4 bases, the J end by 5 bases, with 5 bases between.

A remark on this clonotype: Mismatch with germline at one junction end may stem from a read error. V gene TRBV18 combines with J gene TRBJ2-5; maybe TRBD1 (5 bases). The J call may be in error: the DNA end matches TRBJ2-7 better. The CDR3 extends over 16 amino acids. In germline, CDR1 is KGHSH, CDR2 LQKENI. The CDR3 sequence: CANSPPVIQGPDEQYF. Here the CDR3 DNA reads TGTGCCAACTCACCACCGGTTATTCAGGGTCCGGACGAGCAGTACTTC.

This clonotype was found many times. CDR3 DNA: TGTGCCAGCAGTTTATCAGGGGTTGCAACTAATGAAAAACTGTTTTTT. Its protein is CASSLSGVATNEKLFF. This chain joins TRBV27 and TRBJ1-4, with TRBD1 as a possible D gene (5 bases). The V end was cut by 0 bases, the J end by 0 bases, with 8 bases between. The V gene's germline CDR1 is MNHEY and CDR2 SMNVEV (reference sequence). The CDR3 is 16 amino acids.

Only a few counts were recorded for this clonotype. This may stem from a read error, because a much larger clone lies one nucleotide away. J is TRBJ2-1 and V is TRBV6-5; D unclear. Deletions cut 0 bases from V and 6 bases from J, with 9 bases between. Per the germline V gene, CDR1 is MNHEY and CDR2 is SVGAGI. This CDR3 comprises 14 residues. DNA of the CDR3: TGTGCCAGCAGTTACTCGGTGCCAAGCAATGAGCAGTTCTTC. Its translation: CASSYSVPSNEQFF.